The 25 T cell receptor beta chains below were found in one sample sequenced in a study of vaccination effects on CD4 cells after COVID-19. These receptors have no identified antigens. Antigen-specific CD4+ T cells were expanded with viral peptide pools in the ViraFEST assay before sequencing. Subsequent to a culture period of 10 to 11 days, CD4+ T cells were isolated. Vaccine recipients lacked prior SARS-CoV-2 infection and had negative nucleocapsid antibodies. Sequencing was performed with immunoSEQ multiplex PCR; in TCRdb, only in-frame clones are kept and a portion is missing. The table includes about 70,000 clones, approximately 80% detected once. Material: CD4+ T cells from PBMCs cultured with SARS-CoV-2 spike peptides, obtained before COVID-19 vaccination. The receptors originated from a human donor who received a COVID-19 vaccine.

This rearrangement joins TRBV14 to TRBJ2-7, with D perhaps TRBD2 (6 bases). CDR3 length: 16 amino acids. V was clipped by 0 bases and J by 1 base, with 13 bases between them. The germline V gene encodes CDR1 SGHDN and CDR2 FVKESK. The CDR3 DNA reads TGTGCCAGCAGCCAAGATCAGCGGGTGGTTTCCTACGAGCAGTACGTC. This sequence encodes CASSQDQRVVSYEQYV.

The chain couples TRBV19 to TRBJ1-1, with D uncertain. The CDR3 is 13 amino acids. Between the trimmed V and J ends, which lost 9 bases and 0 bases, there was a span of 11 bases. Germline V CDR1 and CDR2: LNHDA, SQIVND (reference sequence). The CDR3 reads CASSASMNTEAFF. CDR3 bases: TGTGCCAGCTCAGCCTCCATGAACACTGAAGCTTTCTTT. The full variable domain, in which reference TRBV19 and TRBJ1-1 provide the parts outside the CDR3, is DGGITQSPKYLFRKEGQNVTLSCEQNLNHDAMYWYRQDPGQGLRLIYYSQIVNDFQKGDIAEGYSVSREKKESFPLTVTSAQKNPTAFYLCASSASMNTEAFFGQGTRLTVV.

The chain links TRBV18 to TRBJ1-4; 7 bases align to TRBD1. The CDR3 has 15 amino acids. Germline loops: CDR1 KGHSH, CDR2 LQKENI. V shed 3 bases, J shed 3 bases, and the junction held 4 bases outside the gene matches. The CDR3 DNA reads as TGTGCCAGCTCACCTGCCGGGACAGCTAATGAAAAACTGTTTTTT. Protein: CASSPAGTANEKLFF.

The V gene is TRBV5-1, the J gene TRBJ2-1, with D possibly being TRBD1 (6 bases). There are 16 residues in the CDR3. From germline, CDR1 is SGHRS and CDR2 YFSETQ. V lost 4 bases to trimming and J lost 2 bases, with 16 bases between them. DNA for the CDR3: TGCGCCAGCAGCGGAACCCGGGACACACCCTACAATGAGCAGTTCTTC. This sequence encodes CASSGTRDTPYNEQFF.

V and J are TRBV7-3 and TRBJ2-1; D uncertain. The CDR3 sequence is 13 residues long. V lost 5 bases to trimming and J lost 5 bases, with 10 bases between them. Per germline, CDR1 SGHTA and CDR2 FQGTGA. The CDR3 sequence is CASSRARDNEQFF. The CDR3 coding sequence is TGTGCCAGCAGCAGAGCTCGGGACAATGAGCAGTTCTTC.

This chain uses TRBV29-1 with TRBJ2-2; D not certain. The CDR3 is 14 amino acids. Trimming took off 5 bases at V and 3 bases at J, with 13 bases between the two ends. Germline CDR1 is SQVTM and CDR2 is ANQGSEA. The CDR3 region is CSVLLGSYTGELFF. The DNA of the CDR3 is TGCAGCGTTCTACTGGGGTCGTACACCGGGGAGCTGTTTTTT.

The chain's CDR3 is CASTYKTGDGETQYF. The CDR3 nucleotides read TGTGCCAGCACCTACAAGACAGGGGATGGAGAGACCCAGTACTTC. This chain connects TRBV5-8 to TRBJ2-5, with 8 positions matching TRBD1. Germline V gene data show CDR1 as SGHTS and CDR2 as YDEGEE. V trimming: 6 bases; J trimming: 4 bases; junction bases outside the gene matches: 11. This CDR3 has 15 amino acids.

This chain joins TRBV21-1 and TRBJ2-7; the table's D call, TRBD1, was not checked against the DNA. TRBV21-1 is given as a pseudogene. This CDR3 is 12 amino acids long. The CDR3 region has the DNA TGTGCCCTCTGGAACAGGCCCCACGAGCAGTACGTC. It codes for CALWNRPHEQYV.

The chain carries TRBV7-8 and TRBJ2-3; 10 nucleotides align to TRBD1. There are 15 residues in the CDR3. Germline assignment: CDR1 SGHVS and CDR2 FQNEAQ. Losses at the gene ends were 1 base for V and 7 bases for J; bases not matched to a gene: 5. CDR3 coding DNA: TGTGCCAGCAGCTTAGTGGACAGGGGGAGGTATACGCAGTATTTT. This codes for CASSLVDRGRYTQYF. Filled out from reference TRBV7-8 and TRBJ2-3, the complete variable domain reads GAGVSQSPRYKVAKRGQDVALRCDPISGHVSLFWYQQALGQGPEFLTYFQNEAQLDKSGLPSDRFFAERPEGSVSTLKIQRTQQEDSAVYLCASSLVDRGRYTQYFGPGTRLTVL.

J is TRBJ2-5 and V is TRBV6-5, with D possibly TRBD1 on 7 matching bases. Germline lookup yields CDR1 MNHEY and CDR2 SVGAGI. The length of the CDR3 is 14 residues. V was trimmed by 8 bases and J by 5 bases, leaving 18 bases between them. The CDR3 protein is CASRPRGQLETQYF. The CDR3 DNA is TGTGCCAGCCGGCCGCGGGGACAGCTCGAGACCCAGTACTTC.

This chain links TRBV6-5 with TRBJ2-7, with 7 bases identical to TRBD1. The germline V gene has CDR1 MNHEY and CDR2 SVGAGI. The junction had 14 bases not matched to a gene; V was cut back by 8 bases and J by 7 bases. The CDR3 extends over 14 amino acids. CDR3 bases: TGTGCCAGCGCCGGGGACAGCTGGATGAGGGAGCAGTACGTC. This translates into CASAGDSWMREQYV.

The chain uses TRBV2 and TRBJ2-5, with TRBD1 as a possible D gene (5 bases). V lost 3 bases and J lost 5, with 10 bases in between. The CDR3 sequence is 13 residues long. Germline values: CDR1 SNHLY, CDR2 FYNNEI. CDR3: CASSEGPGETQYF. CDR3 nucleotides: TGTGCCAGCAGTGAGGGGCCTGGGGAGACCCAGTACTTC.

The sample holds one count of this clone. V usage is TRBV19 and J usage is TRBJ1-5; TRBD1 agrees at 8 bases. Looked up from germline, CDR1 is LNHDA and CDR2 is SQIVND (reference sequence). The CDR3 is 15 amino acids. V dropped 8 bases and J dropped 3; count of bases not matched to a gene: 9. For the CDR3, the DNA is TGTGCCAGTCGGGAAAGGGACAGGATCAATCAGCCCCAGCATTTT. Translation gives CASRERDRINQPQHF.

The rearrangement links TRBV7-3 to TRBJ1-1, with D maybe TRBD1 (6 bases). Between the trimmed V and J ends, which lost 5 bases and 1 base, there was a span of 8 bases. The CDR3 totals 13 residues. CDR1 and CDR2 (germline): SGHTA, FQGTGA. The CDR3 spells CASSEDRNTEAFF. Here the CDR3 DNA reads TGTGCCAGCAGCGAGGACAGGAACACTGAAGCTTTCTTT.

This clone was picked up one time. The V and J genes are TRBV3-1 (or the pseudogene TRBV3-2) and TRBJ1-2, with no clear D. V lost 2 bases to trimming and J lost 0 bases, with 7 bases between them. Germline loops: CDR1 LGHDT, CDR2 YNNKEL (reference sequence). The CDR3 length is 14 residues. Here the CDR3 DNA reads TGTGCCAGCAGCCAATTTAAATCTAACTATGGCTACACCTTC. Its translation: CASSQFKSNYGYTF.

V is TRBV29-1 and J is TRBJ1-1, with 7 bases identical to TRBD1. Germline V gene lookup returns CDR1 SQVTM and CDR2 ANQGSEA. V lost 7 bases to trimming and J lost 3 bases; unmatched junction nucleotides: 5. The CDR3 has 12 residues. CDR3 protein: CSGCQGDTEAFF. CDR3 in DNA: TGCAGCGGTTGCCAGGGGGACACTGAAGCTTTCTTT.

This sequence joins TRBV6-2 or TRBV6-3 and TRBJ2-6, with TRBD1 matching over 8 bases. Per the germline V gene, CDR1 is MNHEY and CDR2 is SVGEGT. Trimming took 5 bases from V and 1 from J; bases not matched to a gene: 7. The CDR3 totals 17 residues. CDR3 sequence reads: CASSPRTGRSGANVLTF. The CDR3 DNA is TGTGCCAGCAGTCCACGGACAGGGAGGTCTGGGGCCAACGTCCTGACTTTC.

V usage is TRBV18 and J usage is TRBJ2-3, with TRBD1 matching over 8 bases. The CDR3 runs to 16 residues. Germline V gene lookup returns CDR1 KGHSH and CDR2 LQKENI. J lost 0 bases, V lost 3 bases, and 5 bases had no gene match. CDR3 sequence: CASSPTGASSTDTQYF. The CDR3 DNA follows: TGTGCCAGCTCACCGACAGGGGCGTCGAGCACAGATACGCAGTATTTT. Filled out from reference TRBV18 and TRBJ2-3, the complete variable domain reads NAGVMQNPRHLVRRRGQEARLRCSPMKGHSHVYWYRQLPEEGLKFMVYLQKENIIDESGMPKERFSAEFPKEGPSILRIQQVVRGDSAAYFCASSPTGASSTDTQYFGPGTRLTVL.

This chain joins TRBV6-6 and TRBJ1-1; the match to TRBD1 covers 9 bases. The CDR3 sequence is 14 residues long. Looked up from germline, CDR1 is MNHNY and CDR2 is SVGAGI (reference sequence). J was trimmed by 6 bases and V by 6 bases; bases with no gene match: 8. The CDR3 nucleotides read TGTGCCAGCAGCCCTGGGACAGGGAGCGCTGAAGCTTTCTTT. Translated, it gives CASSPGTGSAEAFF.

The count of this clone is one. The chain employs TRBV24-1 and TRBJ1-3, with D hard to call. The germline CDR1 and CDR2 sequences are KGHDR and SFDVKD. The length of the CDR3 is 15 residues. With 3 bases removed from V and 1 base from J, the gap between germline ends came to 9 bases. The CDR3 loop is CATSDGEKSGNTIYF. The CDR3 DNA is TGTGCCACCAGTGATGGGGAGAAATCTGGAAACACCATATATTTT.

The chain employs TRBV1 and TRBJ2-5; the D call TRBD1 from the table was never checked on the DNA. TRBV1 is a pseudogene locus. CDR3 length equals 19 residues. CDR3 sequence reads: CTSSQDGICTSLDQETQYF. The CDR3 DNA reads TGCACCAGCAGCCAAGATGGCATATGTACCTCGTTGGACCAAGAGACCCAGTACTTC.

The chain links TRBV5-6 to TRBJ1-2; D gene ambiguous. CDR1 and CDR2 (germline): SGHDT, YYEEEE. Trimming removed 0 bases at V and 4 bases at J, with 13 bases between. CDR3 length equals 15 residues. The CDR3 DNA is TGTGCCAGCAGCTTGGGAGGTCCGCCTGGCTATGGCTACACCTTC. It codes for CASSLGGPPGYGYTF.

The chain joins TRBV24-1 to TRBJ2-5; 14 bases agree with TRBD2. The V and J ends lost 3 bases and 7 bases, in that order; junction bases with no gene match: 6. The CDR3 has 16 amino acids. Germline V CDR1 and CDR2: KGHDR, SFDVKD. The chain's CDR3 is CATSDQTSGGAWTQYF. The CDR3 DNA reads TGTGCCACCAGTGATCAGACTAGCGGGGGGGCGTGGACCCAGTACTTC.

V is TRBV6-5 and J is TRBJ1-1, with 7 nucleotides matching TRBD1. CDR1 MNHEY and CDR2 SVGAGI come from the germline V gene. This CDR3 is 14 amino acids long. V was pared by 6 bases and J by 0 bases, with 4 bases of the junction left unmatched. CDR3 amino acids: CASSRDSMNTEAFF. Here the CDR3 DNA reads TGTGCCAGCAGCCGGGACAGTATGAACACTGAAGCTTTCTTT.

This clone was counted once. The V call is TRBV27, the J call TRBJ1-5, with D perhaps matching TRBD1 (5 bases). The length of the CDR3 is 15 residues. Germline CDR1 is MNHEY and CDR2 is SMNVEV (reference sequence). Deletions cut 2 bases from V and 7 bases from J, with 15 bases between. CDR3 region: CASSLLGRVGQPQHF. The CDR3 DNA reads TGTGCCAGCAGTTTACTAGGCAGGGTAGGGCAGCCCCAGCATTTT.